This T cell receptor beta chain was captured by sequencing in a study of T cells expressing NK-cell markers. This CDR3 comprises 16 residues. The germline CDR1 and CDR2 sequences are MGHRA and YSYEKL. TCRdb reprocessed the 5' RACE reads and keeps a single row for each CDR3 protein, giving no DNA. This sample's table reports 500,000 to 600,000 distinct CDR3 sequences. V and J are TRBV4-1 and TRBJ2-1; TCRdb's assignment of TRBD2 cannot be checked, as there is no DNA. This TCR derives from a man between 18 and 35 years old in good health. The sequenced sample consisted of blood T cells: a sorted CD56 or NKG2C T cell subset, CD4+ or CD8+ T cells, or bulk PBMC T cells (not recorded which). The chain's CDR3 is CASSQIGSSGNNEQFF.